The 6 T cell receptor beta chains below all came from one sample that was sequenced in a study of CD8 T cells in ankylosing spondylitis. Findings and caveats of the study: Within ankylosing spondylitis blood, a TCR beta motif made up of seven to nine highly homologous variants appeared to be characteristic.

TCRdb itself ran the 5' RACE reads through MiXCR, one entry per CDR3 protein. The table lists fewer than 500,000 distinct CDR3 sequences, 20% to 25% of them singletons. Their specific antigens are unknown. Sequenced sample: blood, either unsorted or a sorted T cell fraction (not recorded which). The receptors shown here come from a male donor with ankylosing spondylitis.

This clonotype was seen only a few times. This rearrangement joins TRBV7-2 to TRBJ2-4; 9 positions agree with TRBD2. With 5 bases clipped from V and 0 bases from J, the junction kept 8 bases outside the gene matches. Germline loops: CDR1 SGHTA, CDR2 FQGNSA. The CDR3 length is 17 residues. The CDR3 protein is CASSPVGGRAAKNIQYF. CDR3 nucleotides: TGTGCCAGCAGCCCCGTAGGCGGGAGGGCAGCCAAAAACATTCAGTACTTC.

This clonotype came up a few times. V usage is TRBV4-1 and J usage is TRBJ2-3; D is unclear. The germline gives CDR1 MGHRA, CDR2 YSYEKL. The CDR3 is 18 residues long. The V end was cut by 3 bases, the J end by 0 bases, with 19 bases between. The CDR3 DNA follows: TGCGCCAGCAGCCACAATCCTCGTGGGGTACTTAGCACAGATACGCAGTATTTT. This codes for CASSHNPRGVLSTDTQYF.

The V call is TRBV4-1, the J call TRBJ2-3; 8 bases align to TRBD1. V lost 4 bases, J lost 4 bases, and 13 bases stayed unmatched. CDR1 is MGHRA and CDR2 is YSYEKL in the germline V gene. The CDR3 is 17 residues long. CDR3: CASSLAPGTGGPDTQYF. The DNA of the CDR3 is TGCGCCAGCAGCCTCGCTCCCGGGACAGGAGGCCCAGATACGCAGTATTTT.

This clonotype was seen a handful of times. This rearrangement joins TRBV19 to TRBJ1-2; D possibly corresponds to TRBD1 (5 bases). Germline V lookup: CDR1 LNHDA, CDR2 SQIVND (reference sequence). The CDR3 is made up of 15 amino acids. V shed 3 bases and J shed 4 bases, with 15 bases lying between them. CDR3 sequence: CASSMKGRNFYGYTF. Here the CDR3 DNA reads TGTGCCAGTAGTATGAAGGGGCGAAACTTCTATGGCTACACCTTC.

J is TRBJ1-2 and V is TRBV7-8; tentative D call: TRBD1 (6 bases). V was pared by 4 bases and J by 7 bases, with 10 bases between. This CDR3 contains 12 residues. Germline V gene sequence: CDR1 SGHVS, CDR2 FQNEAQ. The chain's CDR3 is CASSYREGGYTF. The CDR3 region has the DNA TGTGCCAGCAGCTACAGGGAGGGTGGCTACACCTTC.

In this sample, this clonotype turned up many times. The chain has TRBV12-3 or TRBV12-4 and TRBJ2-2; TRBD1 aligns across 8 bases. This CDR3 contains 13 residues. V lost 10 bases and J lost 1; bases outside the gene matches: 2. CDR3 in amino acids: CATDRGNTGELFF. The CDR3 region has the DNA TGTGCCACCGACAGGGGGAACACCGGGGAGCTGTTTTTT.